These 15 T cell receptor beta chains share one sample of origin, sequenced in a study of T-cell memory formation after mild COVID-19. Via MiXCR, TCRdb re-called the 5' RACE reads, giving one row per CDR3 protein. Here the sample spans 300,000 to 400,000 distinct CDR3 sequences, around 15% being singletons. Sequenced: PBMCs or a T cell subset sorted from them (not recorded which). The receptor set was obtained from a man aged 18 to 30 who had mild COVID-19 (a few samples of this study predate the infection). Cell type and time point are not known.

J is TRBJ1-2 and V is TRBV6-1, with D perhaps matching TRBD1 (6 bases). This CDR3 has 13 residues. The V gene lost 2 bases and the J gene lost 4 bases, with 8 bases spanning the gap. The germline V gene has CDR1 MNHNS and CDR2 SASEGT. This CDR3 reads CASSEPGAYGYTF. CDR3 bases: TGTGCCAGCAGTGAACCAGGGGCCTATGGCTACACCTTC.

This clonotype has only a few counts. V is TRBV12-3 or TRBV12-4 and J is TRBJ2-1, with TRBD2 matching over 7 bases. This CDR3 has 14 residues. V shed 3 bases, J shed 4 bases, and the junction held 3 bases outside the gene matches. CDR3 region: CASSFAGDYNEQFF. The CDR3, as DNA: TGTGCCAGCAGTTTCGCGGGAGATTACAATGAGCAGTTCTTC.

V and J are TRBV12-3 or TRBV12-4 and TRBJ2-7; D not resolved. The CDR3 sequence is 13 residues long. V was clipped by 3 bases and J by 3 bases, with 9 bases between them. CDR3 protein: CASSFTASYEQYF. DNA of the CDR3: TGTGCCAGCAGTTTCACAGCTAGCTACGAGCAGTACTTC.

J is TRBJ1-2 and V is TRBV7-2, with D tentatively TRBD1 (5 bases). The CDR3 spans 13 residues. Deletions cut 3 bases from V and 4 bases from J, with 9 bases between. Germline V gives CDR1 SGHTA, CDR2 FQGNSA. DNA for the CDR3: TGTGCCAGCAGCTTCGACAGAGCCTATGGCTACACCTTC. It encodes CASSFDRAYGYTF.

This clonotype was picked up a small number of times. The chain links TRBV9 to TRBJ2-2; 7 bases fit TRBD1. V dropped 2 bases and J dropped 6; count of bases not matched to a gene: 4. Germline values: CDR1 SGDLS, CDR2 YYNGEE. The length of the CDR3 is 14 residues. For the CDR3, the DNA is TGTGCCAGCAGCGTGACAGGGAGCGCCGGGGAGCTGTTTTTT. Translating it yields CASSVTGSAGELFF. Variable domain in full (rest from reference TRBV9 and TRBJ2-2): DSGVTQTPKHLITATGQRVTLRCSPRSGDLSVYWYQQSLDQGLQFLIQYYNGEERAKGNILERFSAQQFPDLHSELNLSSLELGDSALYFCASSVTGSAGELFFGEGSRLTVL.

This clonotype has only a few counts. The rearrangement uses TRBV4-3 and TRBJ2-3; D possibly uses TRBD1 or TRBD2 (5 bases each). CDR3 length equals 17 residues. Between the trimmed V and J ends, which lost 0 bases and 2 bases, there was a span of 15 bases. The germline V gene has CDR1 LGHNA and CDR2 YSLEER. In DNA form, the CDR3 reads TGCGCCAGCAGCCAAGATTTGGGGGTTCCGACCACAGATACGCAGTATTTT. This gives the protein CASSQDLGVPTTDTQYF.

The chain carries TRBV20-1 and TRBJ2-1; D call uncertain. Germline CDR1 is DFQATT and CDR2 is SNEGSKA (reference sequence). There are 12 residues in the CDR3. V shed 5 bases and J shed 8 bases, with 13 bases lying between them. CDR3 region: CSASTSADEQFF. The DNA for the CDR3 is TGCAGTGCTTCGACCTCAGCCGATGAGCAGTTCTTC.

This clonotype was seen more than once but under ten times. V and J are TRBV9 and TRBJ2-7; 8 bases fit TRBD1. Germline-derived CDR1 and CDR2 are SGDLS and YYNGEE. Trimming removed 4 bases from V and 3 bases from J; junction bases left unmatched: 9. This CDR3 contains 15 residues. The CDR3 protein is CASSPRDRLGYEQYF. CDR3 DNA: TGTGCCAGCAGCCCCCGGGACAGGCTAGGCTACGAGCAGTACTTC. Complete variable domain (other parts from reference TRBV9 and TRBJ2-7): DSGVTQTPKHLITATGQRVTLRCSPRSGDLSVYWYQQSLDQGLQFLIQYYNGEERAKGNILERFSAQQFPDLHSELNLSSLELGDSALYFCASSPRDRLGYEQYFGPGTRLTVT.

This clonotype was observed a handful of times. V is TRBV24-1 and J is TRBJ2-3; tentatively, D is TRBD1 (5 bases). Looked up from germline, CDR1 is KGHDR and CDR2 is SFDVKD. The CDR3 has 16 residues. The V end lost 4 bases, the J end lost 5 bases, and 18 bases lay between the germline ends. DNA for the CDR3: TGTGCCACCAGTGACCCGACTCCTAAACAGGTAGATACGCAGTATTTT. Its translation is CATSDPTPKQVDTQYF.

This clonotype was seen a few times. The rearrangement joins TRBV6-5 to TRBJ2-3; D is possibly TRBD1 or TRBD2 (6 bases each). Germline V gene lookup returns CDR1 MNHEY and CDR2 SVGAGI. This CDR3 is 14 amino acids long. Trimming took 7 bases from V and 2 from J, leaving 13 bases between them. The CDR3: CASNPGAYTDTQYF. The CDR3 coding sequence is TGTGCCAGCAATCCGGGGGCCTACACAGATACGCAGTATTTT.

Only a few counts were recorded for this clonotype. V gene TRBV18 combines with J gene TRBJ1-4, with TRBD1 matching 7 bases. The CDR3 is 15 residues long. J lost 4 bases, V lost 3 bases, and 5 bases had no gene match. Per the germline V gene, CDR1 is KGHSH and CDR2 is LQKENI. CDR3 region: CASSPPGQLNEKLFF. The CDR3 bases are TGTGCCAGCTCACCTCCGGGACAGCTTAATGAAAAACTGTTTTTT.

The chain combines TRBV4-2 with TRBJ2-2; 7 positions match TRBD1. The CDR3 is made up of 15 amino acids. Losses at the gene ends were 4 bases for V and 3 bases for J; bases not matched to a gene: 5. CDR1 LGHNA and CDR2 YNFKEQ come from the germline V gene. The CDR3 DNA follows: TGTGCCAGCAGCCGTGGGGACAGTTACACCGGGGAGCTGTTTTTT. Its translation: CASSRGDSYTGELFF.

The chain recombines TRBV12-3 or TRBV12-4 with TRBJ1-2, with TRBD1 matching 9 bases. The CDR3 is 13 amino acids. Trimming removed 6 bases from V and 7 bases from J; junction bases left unmatched: 6. This CDR3 reads CASSPQGARGYTF. The CDR3 nucleotides read TGTGCCAGCAGCCCACAGGGGGCGCGTGGCTACACCTTC.

This clonotype was counted many times. This sequence joins TRBV12-3 or TRBV12-4 and TRBJ2-1, with TRBD2 matching 7 bases. V shed 5 bases, J shed 2 bases, and the junction held 3 bases outside the gene matches. The CDR3 runs 14 residues. DNA of the CDR3: TGTGCCAGCAGTCCGCGGGGGACCTACAATGAGCAGTTCTTC. Translation: CASSPRGTYNEQFF.

The V and J genes are TRBV5-6 and TRBJ1-1; no clear D gene. The CDR3 consists of 14 residues. V gave up 4 bases and J gave up 0 bases, with 10 bases separating them. Germline V gives CDR1 SGHDT, CDR2 YYEEEE. This CDR3 reads CASSDGPLNTEAFF. Written as DNA, the CDR3 is TGTGCCAGCAGCGACGGGCCGTTGAACACTGAAGCTTTCTTT.